This TCR beta chain comes out of a study of blood T cell repertoires in COVID-19. Whole-study context: T cells, B-cell-depleted T cells, or PBMCs provided the cDNA or gDNA that served as material.

Per the original methods: Estimates of nucleated cell counts were drawn from the amplification of reference gene primers. Libraries were prepared by immunoSEQ multiplex PCR; TCRdb keeps only in-frame clonotypes and omits some of them. V and J calls and clone size are copied from that table; D and trimming were computed from the DNA. The repertoire includes 12,000 or so clones, around nine tenths of them detected once, and roughly 13% sits in the top ten. Germline CDR1 is LGHNA and CDR2 is YSLEER. Trimming shortened V by 1 base and J by 4 bases, and 14 bases separated the two germline ends. The CDR3 loop spans 16 amino acids.

The receptor's source is a man in his 70s with active COVID-19. Sequencing input: peripheral blood. V gene TRBV4-3 combines with J gene TRBJ1-5, with D possibly TRBD1 on 6 matching bases. CDR3 residues: CASSQAAGDRNQPQHF. The CDR3 nucleotides are TGCGCCAGCAGCCAAGCGGCAGGGGATCGGAATCAGCCCCAGCATTTT.